Given below is one T cell receptor beta chain in context. This record belongs to a study of blood T cell repertoires in COVID-19. Germline assignment: CDR1 SGHAT and CDR2 FQNNGV. The CDR3 is made up of 15 amino acids. With 5 bases clipped from V and 8 bases from J, the junction kept 11 bases outside the gene matches. The table came from immunoSEQ multiplex PCR; TCRdb's copy has only in-frame clones and leaves some out. The table lists 150,000 to 200,000 clones, about 89% of them singletons, with less than 0.85% in the top ten. V gene TRBV11-2 combines with J gene TRBJ2-3; the match to TRBD1 covers 9 bases. The TCR sequence derives from a woman aged 18-29 years who had recovered from COVID-19. Sequencing was carried out using PBMCs or T cells enriched from blood (not recorded which). The CDR3 here is CASSLGTGSLSTQYF. The DNA of the CDR3 is TGTGCCAGCAGCCTTGGGACAGGGTCCCTGAGTACGCAGTATTTT.